The present T cell receptor beta chain was sequenced within a study of blood T cell repertoires in COVID-19. Study-wide background: The United States, Italy and Spain were the sources of the acute and convalescent COVID-19 samples.

This CDR3 is 13 amino acids long. CDR1 SGHVT and CDR2 SQSDAQ come from the germline V gene. Trimming took off 5 bases at V and 6 bases at J, with 10 bases between the two ends. In the study's own analysis: Reference gene primers were amplified, and this amplification served to estimate nucleated cell counts. Assay used: immunoSEQ multiplex PCR; TCRdb lists only in-frame clones, some missing. V and J calls and clone size follow that table, whereas D and trimming were derived from the DNA. The sample carries 120,000 to 150,000 clones, 80% to 90% recorded once. The rearrangement joins TRBV7-4 to TRBJ2-2; D is unresolved. The receptor comes from a man aged 18-30 years with COVID-19, enrolled during active disease. Material for sequencing was peripheral blood. CDR3 in amino acids: CASSPTSAGELFF. As DNA, the CDR3 is TGTGCCAGCAGCCCGACGAGCGCCGGGGAGCTGTTTTTT.